These 5 T cell receptor beta chains came from one sample sequenced in a study of blood T cell repertoires in COVID-19. Repertoires were generated with immunoSEQ multiplex PCR, while TCRdb's copy carries only in-frame clones and drops some. Of approximately 210,000 clones in the sample, 87% were seen once. The specimen was PBMCs or T cells enriched from blood (not recorded which). The receptor set was obtained from a man aged 25 to 45 in a cohort exposed to, infected with or recovered from COVID-19 (not recorded which).

The rearrangement joins TRBV5-1 to TRBJ2-2; a possible D gene is TRBD1 (6 bases). The CDR3 runs to 16 residues. In germline, CDR1 is SGHRS, CDR2 YFSETQ. V lost 0 bases and J lost 0, with 9 bases in between. CDR3 sequence (DNA): TGCGCCAGCAGCTTGGAGGGACACACGAACACCGGGGAGCTGTTTTTT. It is translated as CASSLEGHTNTGELFF.

The chain couples TRBV7-9 to TRBJ1-4, with 9 bases lining up with TRBD1. Per the germline V gene, CDR1 is SEHNR and CDR2 is FQNEAQ (reference sequence). V lost 2 bases, J lost 8 bases, and 9 bases stayed unmatched. This CDR3 spans 16 amino acids. This CDR3 reads CASSLPTGGAGEKLFF. CDR3 coding DNA: TGTGCCAGCAGCTTACCTACAGGGGGCGCGGGGGAAAAACTGTTTTTT.

The chain recombines TRBV5-8 with TRBJ1-6, with TRBD1 as a possible D gene (5 bases). Looked up from germline, CDR1 is SGHTS and CDR2 is YDEGEE. This CDR3 is built from 17 residues. Trimming took off 0 bases at V and 9 bases at J, with 19 bases between the two ends. Here the CDR3 reads CASSLGPGFFSSSPLHF. The CDR3 nucleotides are TGTGCCAGCAGCTTGGGGCCAGGGTTCTTCAGTAGTTCACCCCTCCACTTT.

The chain couples TRBV4-1 to TRBJ2-1; 11 bases agree with TRBD2. This CDR3 is 16 amino acids long. V lost 4 bases, J lost 4 bases, and 6 bases stayed unmatched. From germline, CDR1 is MGHRA and CDR2 YSYEKL. The CDR3 sequence: CASSPPGLAEYNEQFF. The CDR3 DNA reads TGCGCCAGCAGCCCCCCGGGACTAGCGGAGTACAATGAGCAGTTCTTC.

V usage is TRBV28 and J usage is TRBJ2-1, with D hard to call. CDR3 size: 13 residues. The V and J ends lost 2 bases and 7 bases respectively, with 9 bases between them. Germline assignment: CDR1 MDHEN and CDR2 SYDVKM. The CDR3 sequence: CASSLAKRNEQFF. The CDR3 region has the DNA TGTGCCAGCAGTTTAGCAAAGAGGAATGAGCAGTTCTTC.